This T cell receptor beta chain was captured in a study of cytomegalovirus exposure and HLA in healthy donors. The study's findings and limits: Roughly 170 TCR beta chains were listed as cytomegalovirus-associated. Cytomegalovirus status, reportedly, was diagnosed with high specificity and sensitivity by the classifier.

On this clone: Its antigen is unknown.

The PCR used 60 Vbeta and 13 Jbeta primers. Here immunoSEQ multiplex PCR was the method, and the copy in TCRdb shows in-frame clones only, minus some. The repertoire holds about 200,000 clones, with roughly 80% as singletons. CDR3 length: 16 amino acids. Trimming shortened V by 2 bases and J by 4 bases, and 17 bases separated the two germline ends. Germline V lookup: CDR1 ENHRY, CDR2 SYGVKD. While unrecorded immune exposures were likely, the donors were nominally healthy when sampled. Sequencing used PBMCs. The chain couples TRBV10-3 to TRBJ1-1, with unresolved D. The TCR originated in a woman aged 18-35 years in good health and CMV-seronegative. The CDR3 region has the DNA TGTGCCATCAGTGAGGCGACGGGAGGAAAAGGCACTGAAGCTTTCTTT. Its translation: CAISEATGGKGTEAFF.